This entry concerns a single T cell receptor (beta chain). This sample stems from a study of shared clonotypes between healthy human individuals. Here immunoSEQ multiplex PCR was the method, and the copy in TCRdb shows in-frame clones only, minus some. The sample yields approximately 2,200,000 clones, 93% seen once. V shed 3 bases and J shed 1 base, with 13 bases lying between them. This CDR3 is 15 amino acids long. Per germline, CDR1 SGHNT and CDR2 YYREEE (reference sequence). As defined, naive CD8 cells were CD45RO-negative and positively selected for CCR7, with terminally differentiated effector memory CD45RA+ cells excluded.

Material: naive CD8+ T cells from PBMCs. The rearrangement links TRBV5-4 to TRBJ1-1, with D maybe TRBD1 (5 bases). This receptor was obtained from a man younger than 35 in good health. Some clones in this sample may be carry-over from other donors' samples. In DNA form, the CDR3 reads TGTGCCAGCAGCTGGAGGCGGGACCGGAACACTGAAGCTTTCTTT. The encoded protein is CASSWRRDRNTEAFF.